Shown below are 26 T cell receptor beta chains from a single sample sequenced in a study of cytomegalovirus exposure and HLA in healthy donors. The table came from immunoSEQ multiplex PCR; TCRdb's copy has only in-frame clones and leaves some out. The repertoire includes over 200,000 clones, 88% of them detected once, and 2.9% sits in the top ten. The sample comprised PBMCs. The receptors here all came from a woman under 30 in good health and CMV-seronegative.

The rearrangement links TRBV9 to TRBJ2-1; TRBD2 aligns across 9 bases. The CDR3 length is 14 residues. V shed 3 bases and J 8 bases; nucleotides not matched to a gene: 6. Germline CDR1 is SGDLS and CDR2 is YYNGEE. For the CDR3, the DNA is TGTGCCAGCAGCGGTCGGACTAGCGTGGATGAGCAGTTCTTC. Its protein product is CASSGRTSVDEQFF.

This clone was recorded only once. The DNA of the CDR3 is TGCAGCGTTGGGCTTGCTAACCGCCAGGACGAGCAGTACTTC. The encoded protein is CSVGLANRQDEQYF. V is TRBV29-1 and J is TRBJ2-7; D gene uncertain. The CDR3 length is 14 residues. In germline, CDR1 is SQVTM, CDR2 ANQGSEA. The V end lost 4 bases, the J end lost 5 bases, and 18 bases lay between the germline ends.

CDR3 loop: CAISQGSNQPQHF. CDR3 nucleotide sequence: TGTGCCATCAGTCAGGGAAGCAATCAGCCCCAGCATTTT. The V call is TRBV10-3, the J call TRBJ1-5; D perhaps matches TRBD1 (5 bases). V lost 5 bases and J lost 1, with 6 bases in between. CDR3 length: 13 residues. Germline V gives CDR1 ENHRY, CDR2 SYGVKD.

This chain links TRBV19 with TRBJ2-1; TRBD2 matches at 14 bases. Trimming at V came to 1 base and at J to 9 bases, leaving 5 bases not matched to a gene. Germline CDR1 and CDR2: LNHDA and SQIVND (reference sequence). The CDR3 spans 16 residues. The CDR3: CASSIGIGLAGGEQFF. CDR3 DNA sequence: TGTGCCAGTAGTATAGGTATCGGACTAGCGGGAGGTGAGCAGTTCTTC.

The chain uses TRBV19 and TRBJ2-1; 7 bases are shared with TRBD2. CDR1 and CDR2 from the germline V gene are LNHDA and SQIVND (reference sequence). The length of the CDR3 is 14 residues. J gave up 7 bases and V 3 bases, and 6 bases lay outside the gene matches. The CDR3 region has the DNA TGTGCCAGTAGTATTCATGGGGGAGGGAATGAGCAGTTCTTC. Protein sequence: CASSIHGGGNEQFF. The full variable domain, completed using reference TRBV19 and TRBJ2-1, is DGGITQSPKYLFRKEGQNVTLSCEQNLNHDAMYWYRQDPGQGLRLIYYSQIVNDFQKGDIAEGYSVSREKKESFPLTVTSAQKNPTAFYLCASSIHGGGNEQFFGPGTRLTVL.

In this sample, this clone turned up a few times. The rearrangement links TRBV9 to TRBJ2-1, with D unclear. Germline loops: CDR1 SGDLS, CDR2 YYNGEE. Trimming took off 1 base at V and 3 bases at J, with 11 bases between the two ends. The CDR3 has 15 amino acids. CDR3 nucleotide sequence: TGTGCCAGCAGCGTAACAGACGGCAGCTACAATGAGCAGTTCTTC. Residues: CASSVTDGSYNEQFF.

This clone showed up many times. V is TRBV6-1 and J is TRBJ2-7, with D possibly matching TRBD2 (5 bases). CDR1 MNHNS and CDR2 SASEGT come from the germline V gene. Trimming left V 4 bases short and J 2 bases short, with 15 bases between. The CDR3 has 15 amino acids. CDR3 protein: CASSVTEAAAYEQYF. As DNA, the CDR3 is TGTGCCAGCAGTGTTACGGAAGCGGCGGCCTACGAGCAGTACTTC.

This rearrangement joins TRBV28 to TRBJ2-7; TRBD2 aligns across 11 bases. V lost 2 bases and J lost 4; bases outside the gene matches: 7. The CDR3 length is 16 residues. Germline CDR1 is MDHEN and CDR2 is SYDVKM. The CDR3, as DNA: TGTGCCAGCAGTTTAGGGACTAGCGGTGGTATTTACGAGCAGTACTTC. Translated, it gives CASSLGTSGGIYEQYF.

J is TRBJ2-7 and V is TRBV11-2; TRBD2 might be the D (5 bases). Trimming left V 0 bases short and J 6 bases short, with 9 bases between. Germline V CDR1 and CDR2: SGHAT, FQNNGV. CDR3 size: 13 residues. The CDR3 coding sequence is TGTGCCAGCAGCTTAGATCAGAGGGTCGAGCAGTACTTC. Amino acids: CASSLDQRVEQYF.

The table lists this clone with a few counts. This sequence joins TRBV5-1 and TRBJ2-2; 7 bases are shared with TRBD2. The CDR3 totals 14 residues. CDR1 and CDR2 (germline): SGHRS, YFSETQ. J gave up 7 bases and V 5 bases, and 8 bases lay outside the gene matches. Written as DNA, the CDR3 is TGCGCCAGCAGAGTCGGAGCGGGATTCGGGGAGCTGTTTTTT. The encoded protein is CASRVGAGFGELFF.

The V call is TRBV5-1, the J call TRBJ1-4; 7 bases line up with TRBD1. In germline, CDR1 is SGHRS, CDR2 YFSETQ. This CDR3 region has 14 residues. V gave up 2 bases and J gave up 8 bases; unmatched junction bases: 6. In DNA form, the CDR3 reads TGCGCCAGCAGCTTCCGACAGGGAGGAGAAAAACTGTTTTTT. Translation gives CASSFRQGGEKLFF.

The chain uses TRBV25-1 and TRBJ1-2, with TRBD1 as a possible D gene (5 bases). Germline CDR1 MGHDK, CDR2 SYGVNS. The CDR3 contains 13 residues. V lost 4 bases, J lost 4 bases, and 10 bases lay in between. CDR3 nucleotide sequence: TGTGCCAGCAGTGGTCAGGGTTCCTATGGCTACACCTTC. Protein sequence: CASSGQGSYGYTF.

This chain links TRBV5-4 with TRBJ2-2; 8 bases agree with TRBD1. The trim removed 3 bases at V and 1 base at J, leaving 2 bases unmatched. The germline gives CDR1 SGHNT, CDR2 YYREEE (reference sequence). This CDR3 region has 15 residues. The CDR3 region has the DNA TGTGCCAGCAGCTCCGGGACAGGGAACACCGGGGAGCTGTTTTTT. Residues: CASSSGTGNTGELFF.

The chain is built from TRBV27 and TRBJ2-5; 9 nucleotides line up with TRBD2. The germline CDR1 and CDR2 sequences are MNHEY and SMNVEV (reference sequence). CDR3 length equals 16 residues. The trim removed 6 bases at V and 4 bases at J, leaving 12 bases unmatched. The CDR3 loop reads CASSSSRLAGIETQYF. The DNA of the CDR3 is TGTGCCAGCAGCTCCTCCCGTCTAGCGGGAATAGAGACCCAGTACTTC.

This clone occurred a few times. The genes are TRBV28 and TRBJ2-7; 11 bases agree with TRBD2. J lost 0 bases, V lost 7 bases, and 2 bases had no gene match. Germline assignment: CDR1 MDHEN and CDR2 SYDVKM. The CDR3 is 14 amino acids. CDR3 residues: CASTGLAGSYEQYF. CDR3 in DNA: TGTGCCAGCACCGGACTAGCGGGCTCCTACGAGCAGTACTTC. The whole variable domain, filled in from reference TRBV28 and TRBJ2-7, reads DVKVTQSSRYLVKRTGEKVFLECVQDMDHENMFWYRQDPGLGLRLIYFSYDVKMKEKGDIPEGYSVSREKKERFSLILESASTNQTSMYLCASTGLAGSYEQYFGPGTRLTVT.

This clone was observed a single time. The chain carries TRBV29-1 and TRBJ2-1; TRBD2 matches 9 bases. Trimming took 8 bases from V and 8 from J; bases not matched to a gene: 13. Germline V gives CDR1 SQVTM, CDR2 ANQGSEA. This CDR3 is built from 14 residues. CDR3 sequence: CSPALAGGPDEQFF. CDR3 DNA: TGCAGCCCCGCGCTCGCGGGAGGGCCAGATGAGCAGTTCTTC.

The chain has TRBV27 and TRBJ2-1; tentatively, D is TRBD1 (6 bases). The ends were cut back, 6 bases at V and 5 bases at J, with 17 bases in the middle. The CDR3 has 15 residues. Per the germline V gene, CDR1 is MNHEY and CDR2 is SMNVEV (reference sequence). The CDR3: CASSILTGIDNEQFF. CDR3 DNA: TGTGCCAGCAGCATCTTGACAGGTATCGACAATGAGCAGTTCTTC.

This clone was seen a handful of times. V usage is TRBV2 and J usage is TRBJ2-7; 8 bases are a match to TRBD1. CDR3 length: 13 amino acids. CDR1 is SNHLY, CDR2 FYNNEI, per germline. V dropped 7 bases and J dropped 4; count of bases not matched to a gene: 6. The CDR3: CASTKDRAYEQYF. The CDR3 coding sequence is TGTGCCAGCACGAAGGACAGGGCGTACGAGCAGTACTTC.

This clone was observed a handful of times. This chain joins TRBV27 and TRBJ1-2; TRBD1 matches at 7 bases. The CDR3 totals 14 residues. CDR1 is MNHEY, CDR2 SMNVEV, per germline (reference sequence). V lost 5 bases to trimming and J lost 4 bases; unmatched junction nucleotides: 7. The CDR3 loop reads CASSPLGTAYGYTF. CDR3 nucleotide sequence: TGTGCCAGCAGTCCGCTCGGGACAGCCTATGGCTACACCTTC.

The rearrangement uses TRBV6-1 and TRBJ1-2, with D perhaps matching TRBD1 (6 bases). The CDR3 has 14 residues. Germline V lookup: CDR1 MNHNS, CDR2 SASEGT. V was clipped by 6 bases and J by 2 bases, with 13 bases between them. The CDR3 bases are TGTGCCAGCAGGGTACAGGGACTAAACTATGGCTACACCTTC. Its translation: CASRVQGLNYGYTF.

The table lists this clone with many counts. This chain links TRBV4-1 with TRBJ1-2; 9 bases match TRBD1. With V trimmed by 4 bases and J by 4 bases, 10 bases remained unmatched. Germline loops: CDR1 MGHRA, CDR2 YSYEKL. The CDR3 is 16 amino acids. The chain's CDR3 is CASSRQETGGTYGYTF. In DNA form, the CDR3 reads TGCGCCAGCAGCCGCCAGGAAACAGGGGGCACCTATGGCTACACCTTC.

The genes are TRBV7-3 and TRBJ2-1; maybe TRBD1 (6 bases). This CDR3 has 13 amino acids. The V end was cut by 7 bases, the J end by 9 bases, with 16 bases between. Germline assignment: CDR1 SGHTA and CDR2 FQGTGA. The CDR3 is CASTPTGLGEQFF. The CDR3 DNA sequence: TGTGCCAGCACGCCTACAGGGCTGGGTGAGCAGTTCTTC.

The chain has TRBV19 and TRBJ1-2; 8 nucleotides line up with TRBD1. The germline V gene encodes CDR1 LNHDA and CDR2 SQIVND (reference sequence). The CDR3 runs to 15 residues. DNA of the CDR3: TGTGCTACCTCGGGGCAGGGGGCTTTGAACTATGGCTACACCTTC. Its protein is CATSGQGALNYGYTF.

CDR3: CASSLGSGDNEQFF. CDR3 coding DNA: TGTGCCAGCAGCTTAGGTAGCGGCGACAATGAGCAGTTCTTC. The rearrangement joins TRBV7-2 to TRBJ2-1; possibly TRBD2 for D (6 bases). Trimming removed 1 base from V and 5 bases from J, with 9 bases in between. Germline CDR1 SGHTA, CDR2 FQGNSA. This CDR3 has 14 residues.

This chain connects TRBV11-2 to TRBJ2-1, with 8 bases aligning to TRBD2. J was trimmed by 7 bases and V by 0 bases; bases with no gene match: 5. This CDR3 comprises 15 residues. CDR1 and CDR2 (germline): SGHAT, FQNNGV. Here the CDR3 reads CASSLDLAGTNEQFF. The DNA for the CDR3 is TGTGCCAGCAGCTTAGATCTAGCGGGCACGAATGAGCAGTTCTTC.

The chain recombines TRBV2 with TRBJ2-1; TRBD2 matches 12 bases. Germline CDR1 SNHLY, CDR2 FYNNEI. Trimming removed 7 bases from V and 5 bases from J; junction bases left unmatched: 6. The CDR3 extends over 15 amino acids. CDR3 in amino acids: CASNRLAGVNNEQFF. Written as DNA, the CDR3 is TGTGCCAGCAACAGACTAGCGGGAGTCAACAATGAGCAGTTCTTC.